Sequencing of this TCR beta chain was carried out in a study of long-term antiretroviral therapy in people with HIV. Survey-level immunoSEQ v3.0 assays were run. Profiling relied on immunoSEQ multiplex PCR, and the TCRdb table lists in-frame clones only, not all of them. The sample includes a few thousand clones, 70% to 90% of them seen just once. CDR3 size: 12 residues. Germline CDR1 is SEHNR and CDR2 is FQNEAQ (reference sequence). V lost 4 bases to trimming and J lost 11 bases, with 14 bases between them. The V gene is TRBV7-9, the J gene TRBJ1-1; D remains ambiguous. This specimen was unsorted PBMCs, taken 1.3 years after starting antiretroviral therapy. This TCR was recovered from a woman in her forties or fifties with HIV. The CDR3 bases are TGTGCCAGCAGCTCCCCGGGTAAGCGTGCTTTCTTT. Translating gives CASSSPGKRAFF.